The 9 T cell receptor beta chains below all came from one sample that was sequenced in a study of blood T cell repertoires in COVID-19. Measured with immunoSEQ multiplex PCR; TCRdb has only the in-frame clones, and not every one. There are about 300,000 clones in the sample; roughly nine tenths occur only once, and over 1.5% lies in the top ten. Material for sequencing was peripheral blood. The receptors were gathered from a woman in her twenties or thirties with COVID-19, enrolled during active disease.

This CDR3 reads CASSIIGVNQPQHF. The CDR3 nucleotides are TGTGCCAGTAGTATAATAGGGGTCAATCAGCCCCAGCATTTT. This chain joins TRBV19 and TRBJ1-5; TRBD1 is a possible D gene (5 bases). This CDR3 contains 14 residues. Between the trimmed V and J ends, which lost 2 bases and 3 bases, there was a span of 8 bases. From germline, CDR1 is LNHDA and CDR2 SQIVND (reference sequence).

The chain couples TRBV7-9 to TRBJ2-1; D might be TRBD2 (6 bases). V was pared by 0 bases and J by 9 bases, with 9 bases between. The CDR3 sequence is 13 residues long. Germline CDR1 is SEHNR and CDR2 is FQNEAQ (reference sequence). CDR3 nucleotides: TGTGCCAGCAGCTTAGCAGGTAGCGGTGAGCAGTTCTTC. This sequence encodes CASSLAGSGEQFF.

This clone was detected only once. The V and J genes are TRBV5-1 and TRBJ1-5, with 7 positions matching TRBD1. Trimming at V came to 0 bases and at J to 6 bases, leaving 6 bases not matched to a gene. CDR1 is SGHRS, CDR2 YFSETQ, per germline. The CDR3 sequence is 15 residues long. The CDR3 sequence: CASSLEGAPPQPQHF. CDR3 nucleotides: TGCGCCAGCAGCTTGGAGGGGGCTCCCCCTCAGCCCCAGCATTTT.

CDR3 protein: CASSYMRQGARETQYF. The CDR3 region has the DNA TGTGCCAGCAGCTACATGAGACAGGGAGCTAGGGAGACCCAGTACTTC. This chain connects TRBV11-2 to TRBJ2-5, with 7 positions matching TRBD1. With V trimmed by 4 bases and J by 5 bases, 13 bases remained unmatched. Germline values: CDR1 SGHAT, CDR2 FQNNGV. This CDR3 contains 16 residues.

The DNA of the CDR3 is TGTGCCAGCAGCAAAGTTGGGACAGGGCGTGATGGGTCTGGAAACACCATATATTTT. Protein sequence: CASSKVGTGRDGSGNTIYF. The chain recombines TRBV21-1 with TRBJ1-3; the table's D call, TRBD1, has no DNA check behind it. TRBV21-1 is labeled a pseudogene. This CDR3 contains 19 residues.

CDR3 in amino acids: CASSPQPTGSGTGELFF. CDR3 nucleotides: TGTGCCAGCAGCCCGCAACCGACAGGGTCTGGCACCGGGGAGCTGTTTTTT. The rearrangement uses TRBV5-5 and TRBJ2-2; 7 nucleotides align to TRBD1. J was trimmed by 4 bases and V by 4 bases; bases with no gene match: 13. Per germline, CDR1 SGHKS and CDR2 YYEKEE (reference sequence). CDR3 size: 17 residues. Using reference TRBV5-5 and TRBJ2-2 for the parts outside the CDR3, the full variable domain is DAGVTQSPTHLIKTRGQQVTLRCSPISGHKSVSWYQQVLGQGPQFIFQYYEKEERGRGNFPDRFSARQFPNYSSELNVNALLLGDSALYLCASSPQPTGSGTGELFFGEGSRLTVL.

The chain uses TRBV6-6 and TRBJ1-5; D possibly corresponds to TRBD1 (5 bases). Looked up from germline, CDR1 is MNHNY and CDR2 is SVGAGI (reference sequence). The CDR3 length is 14 residues. Trimming shortened V by 3 bases and J by 3 bases, and 9 bases separated the two germline ends. The CDR3 DNA is TGTGCCAGCAGTTATTCAGGGTTCAATCAGCCCCAGCATTTT. This gives the protein CASSYSGFNQPQHF.

The V gene is TRBV30, the J gene TRBJ1-5; maybe TRBD1 (5 bases). With 0 bases removed from V and 7 bases from J, the gap between germline ends came to 10 bases. Germline CDR1 reads GTSNPN; CDR2 reads SVGIG (reference sequence). The CDR3 sequence is 13 residues long. CDR3 region: CAWSVQGQQPQHF. The CDR3, as DNA: TGTGCCTGGAGTGTTCAGGGTCAGCAGCCCCAGCATTTT. The full variable domain, completed using reference TRBV30 and TRBJ1-5, is SQTIHQWPATLVQPVGSPLSLECTVEGTSNPNLYWYRQAAGRGLQLLFYSVGIGQISSEVPQNLSASRPQDRQFILSSKKLLLSDSGFYLCAWSVQGQQPQHFGDGTRLSIL.

The chain is built from TRBV15 and TRBJ2-1, with D perhaps matching TRBD2 (6 bases). Germline CDR1 and CDR2: LNHNV and YYDKDF (reference sequence). The CDR3 is made up of 14 amino acids. Trimming stripped 2 bases from V and 9 bases from J, with 14 bases between. The CDR3 region is CATSRQLAWVEQFF. The CDR3 DNA reads TGTGCCACCAGCAGACAACTAGCCTGGGTTGAGCAGTTCTTC.